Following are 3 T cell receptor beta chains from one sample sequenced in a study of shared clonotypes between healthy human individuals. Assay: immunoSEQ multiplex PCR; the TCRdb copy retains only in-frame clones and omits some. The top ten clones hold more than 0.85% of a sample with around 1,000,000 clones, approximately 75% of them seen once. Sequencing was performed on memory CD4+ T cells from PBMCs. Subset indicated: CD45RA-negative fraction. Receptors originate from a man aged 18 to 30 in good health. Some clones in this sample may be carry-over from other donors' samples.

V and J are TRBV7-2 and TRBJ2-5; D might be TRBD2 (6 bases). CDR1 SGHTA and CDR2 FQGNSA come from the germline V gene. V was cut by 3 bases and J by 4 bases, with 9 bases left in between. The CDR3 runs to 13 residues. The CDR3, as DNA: TGTGCCAGCAGCTTTAGCGGTCCAGAGACCCAGTACTTC. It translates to CASSFSGPETQYF.

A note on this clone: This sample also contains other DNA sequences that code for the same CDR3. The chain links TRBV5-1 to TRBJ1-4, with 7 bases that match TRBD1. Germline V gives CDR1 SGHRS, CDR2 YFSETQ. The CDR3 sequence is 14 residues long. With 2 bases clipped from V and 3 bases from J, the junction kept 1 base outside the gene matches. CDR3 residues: CASSLQGPNEKLFF. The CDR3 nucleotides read TGCGCCAGCAGCTTACAGGGGCCTAATGAAAAACTGTTTTTT.

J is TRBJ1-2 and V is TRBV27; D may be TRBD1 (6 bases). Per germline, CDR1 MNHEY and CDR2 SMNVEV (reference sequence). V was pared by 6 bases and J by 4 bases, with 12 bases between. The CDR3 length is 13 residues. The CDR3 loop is CASRQQGSYGYTF. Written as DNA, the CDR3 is TGTGCCAGCAGACAACAGGGAAGCTATGGCTACACCTTC.